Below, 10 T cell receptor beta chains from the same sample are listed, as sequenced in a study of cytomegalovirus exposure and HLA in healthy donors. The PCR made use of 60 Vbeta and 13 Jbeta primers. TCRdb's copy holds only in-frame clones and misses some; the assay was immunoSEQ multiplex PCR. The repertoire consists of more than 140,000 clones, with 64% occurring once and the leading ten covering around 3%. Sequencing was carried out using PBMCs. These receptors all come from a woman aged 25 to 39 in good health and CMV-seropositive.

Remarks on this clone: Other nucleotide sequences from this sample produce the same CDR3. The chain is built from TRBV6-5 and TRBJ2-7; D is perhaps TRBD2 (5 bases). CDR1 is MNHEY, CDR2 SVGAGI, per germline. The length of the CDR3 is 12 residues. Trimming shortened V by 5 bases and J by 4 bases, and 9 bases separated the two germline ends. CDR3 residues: CASSPRGYEQYF. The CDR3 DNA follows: TGTGCCAGCAGTCCCAGAGGGTACGAGCAGTACTTC.

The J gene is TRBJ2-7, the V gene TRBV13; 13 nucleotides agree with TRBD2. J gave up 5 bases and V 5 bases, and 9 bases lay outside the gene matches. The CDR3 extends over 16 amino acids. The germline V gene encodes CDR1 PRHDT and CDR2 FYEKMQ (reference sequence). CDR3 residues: CASSPPELAGGHEQYF. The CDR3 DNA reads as TGTGCCAGCAGCCCTCCGGAACTAGCGGGGGGGCACGAGCAGTACTTC.

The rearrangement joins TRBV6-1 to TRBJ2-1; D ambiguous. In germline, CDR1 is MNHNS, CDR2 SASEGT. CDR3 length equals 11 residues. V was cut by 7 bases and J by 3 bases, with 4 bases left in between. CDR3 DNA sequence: TGTGCCAGCAATATCTACAATGAGCAGTTCTTC. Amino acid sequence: CASNIYNEQFF.

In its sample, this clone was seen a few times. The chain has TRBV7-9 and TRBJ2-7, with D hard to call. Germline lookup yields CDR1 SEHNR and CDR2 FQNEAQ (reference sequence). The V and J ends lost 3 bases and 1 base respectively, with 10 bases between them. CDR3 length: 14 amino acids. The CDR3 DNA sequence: TGTGCCAGCAGCTTTCTAGATCGATCCTACGAGCAGTACTTC. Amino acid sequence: CASSFLDRSYEQYF.

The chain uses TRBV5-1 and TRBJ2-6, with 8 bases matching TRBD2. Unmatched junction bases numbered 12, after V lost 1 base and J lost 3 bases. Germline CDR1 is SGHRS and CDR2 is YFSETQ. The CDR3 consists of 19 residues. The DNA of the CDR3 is TGCGCCAGCAGCTTGTTCCTAGCGGGTCTCGTTGGTGGGGCCAACGTCCTGACTTTC. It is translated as CASSLFLAGLVGGANVLTF.

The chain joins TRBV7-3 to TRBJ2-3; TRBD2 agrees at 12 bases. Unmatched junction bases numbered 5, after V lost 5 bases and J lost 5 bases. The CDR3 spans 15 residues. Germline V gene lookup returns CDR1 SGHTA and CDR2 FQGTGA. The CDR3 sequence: CASSPSGGGRDTQYF. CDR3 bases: TGTGCCAGCAGCCCTAGCGGGGGGGGTAGAGATACGCAGTATTTT. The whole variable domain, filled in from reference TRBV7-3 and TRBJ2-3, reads GAGVSQTPSNKVTEKGKYVELRCDPISGHTALYWYRQSLGQGPEFLIYFQGTGAADDSGLPNDRFFAVRPEGSVSTLKIQRTERGDSAVYLCASSPSGGGRDTQYFGPGTRLTVL.

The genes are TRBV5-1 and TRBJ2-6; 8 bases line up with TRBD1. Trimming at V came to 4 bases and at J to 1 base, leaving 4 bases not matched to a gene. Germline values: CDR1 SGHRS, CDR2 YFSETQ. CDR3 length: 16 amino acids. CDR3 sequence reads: CASSRRQGSGANVLTF. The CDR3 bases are TGCGCCAGCAGCCGGCGACAGGGGTCTGGGGCCAACGTCCTGACTTTC.

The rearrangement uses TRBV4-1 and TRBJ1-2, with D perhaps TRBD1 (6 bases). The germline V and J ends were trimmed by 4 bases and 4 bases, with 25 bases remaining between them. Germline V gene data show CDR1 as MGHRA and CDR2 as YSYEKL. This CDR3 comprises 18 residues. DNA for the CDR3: TGCGCCAGCAGCCGCCCGATGCCAATACAGGGCGTTGGCTATGGCTACACCTTC. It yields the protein CASSRPMPIQGVGYGYTF.

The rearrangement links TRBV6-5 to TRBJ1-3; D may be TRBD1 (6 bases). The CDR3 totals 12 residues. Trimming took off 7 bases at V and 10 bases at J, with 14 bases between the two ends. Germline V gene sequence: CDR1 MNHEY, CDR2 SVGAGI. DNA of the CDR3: TGTGCCAGCACGGGGGGGCTGAATACCATATATTTT. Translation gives CASTGGLNTIYF.

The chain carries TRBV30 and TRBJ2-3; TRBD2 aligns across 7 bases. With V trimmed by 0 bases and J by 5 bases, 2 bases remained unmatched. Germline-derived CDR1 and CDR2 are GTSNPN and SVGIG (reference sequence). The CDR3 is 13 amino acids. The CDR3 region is CAWSVTGGDTQYF. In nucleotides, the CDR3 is TGTGCCTGGAGTGTAACGGGGGGAGATACGCAGTATTTT.